The following is a T cell receptor beta chain sequence with its context. What it recognizes is unknown. The data stem from a study of shared clonotypes between healthy human individuals. Study-wide findings and caveats: Non-shared clonotypes had lower generation probabilities than those shared by all four donors. Naive subsets generally had larger estimated richness than memory subsets.

Participating donors were healthy, HIV-negative adults free of recent acute infections or vaccinations. Over several immunoSEQ plates, each subset's genomic DNA was distributed in even portions. Libraries were prepared by immunoSEQ multiplex PCR; TCRdb keeps only in-frame clonotypes and omits some of them. Of a few million clones in the sample, roughly 93% are singletons; the top ten hold 0.3% to 0.4%. V was cut by 4 bases and J by 7 bases, with 13 bases left in between. The CDR3 consists of 12 residues. Germline CDR1 is SQVTM and CDR2 is ANQGSEA. The source is a man younger than 35 in good health. Some clones in this sample may be carry-over from other donors' samples. Source material: naive CD4+ T cells from PBMCs. Sample subset: CD45RA+ positively selected. V gene TRBV29-1 combines with J gene TRBJ1-1, with a tentative D call TRBD1 (5 bases). The CDR3 nucleotides read TGCAGCGTTGCGTCGGGACGCGATGAAGCTTTCTTT. It yields the protein CSVASGRDEAFF. Looking up the rest from reference TRBV29-1 and TRBJ1-1 gives the full variable domain: SAVISQKPSRDICQRGTSLTIQCQVDSQVTMMFWYRQQPGQSLTLIATANQGSEATYESGFVIDKFPISRPNLTFSTLTVSNMSPEDSSIYLCSVASGRDEAFFGQGTRLTVV.